One and the same sample provided the 22 T cell receptor beta chains below, sequenced in a study of blood T cell repertoires in COVID-19. Produced via immunoSEQ multiplex PCR; TCRdb's table is partial and in-frame only. The repertoire holds 200,000 to 300,000 clones, with more than 90% as singletons. The sample comprised peripheral blood. The receptors come from a person aged 18-29 years with COVID-19, enrolled during active disease.

This clone was counted a single time. This chain uses TRBV18 with TRBJ2-5; 7 bases match TRBD1. V lost 4 bases, J lost 1 base, and 3 bases stayed unmatched. Germline V gene sequence: CDR1 KGHSH, CDR2 LQKENI. The CDR3 is 14 residues long. CDR3 sequence (DNA): TGTGCCAGCTCACGGGGGACAGTCCAAGAGACCCAGTACTTC. Protein product: CASSRGTVQETQYF.

A word on this clone: This sample also contains other DNA sequences that code for the same CDR3. The chain couples TRBV5-1 to TRBJ2-1; D not resolved. The CDR3 spans 11 residues. The V end was cut by 3 bases, the J end by 5 bases, with 3 bases between. Germline CDR1 SGHRS, CDR2 YFSETQ. The CDR3 DNA reads as TGCGCCAGCAGCTCTAACAATGAGCAGTTCTTC. This codes for CASSSNNEQFF.

Concerning this clone itself: Different DNA sequences within this sample yield the same CDR3. This chain connects TRBV5-6 to TRBJ2-7; weak D call: TRBD1 (5 bases). There are 12 residues in the CDR3. Per germline, CDR1 SGHDT and CDR2 YYEEEE. V lost 5 bases to trimming and J lost 2 bases, with 8 bases between them. The CDR3 DNA reads TGTGCCAGCAGTATGGGGCCCTACGAGCAGTACTTC. Protein: CASSMGPYEQYF. The entire variable domain, with the rest obtained from reference TRBV5-6 and TRBJ2-7, is as follows: DAGVTQSPTHLIKTRGQQVTLRCSPKSGHDTVSWYQQALGQGPQFIFQYYEEEERQRGNFPDRFSGHQFPNYSSELNVNALLLGDSALYLCASSMGPYEQYFGPGTRLTVT.

The chain has TRBV12-3 or TRBV12-4 and TRBJ2-3; tentative D call: TRBD1 (6 bases). CDR3 length equals 13 residues. Trimming stripped 5 bases from V and 4 bases from J, with 10 bases between. CDR3 nucleotides: TGTGCCAGCAGTGGGGGACAACCAGATACGCAGTATTTT. Translating it yields CASSGGQPDTQYF.

This rearrangement joins TRBV7-9 to TRBJ2-7; a possible D gene is TRBD1 (5 bases). V dropped 7 bases and J dropped 0 bases, with 16 bases sitting between them. This CDR3 is 15 amino acids long. The germline V gene has CDR1 SEHNR and CDR2 FQNEAQ (reference sequence). CDR3 sequence reads: CASTGSGRSSYEQYF. The CDR3 nucleotides are TGTGCCAGCACAGGGTCAGGGCGCAGCTCCTACGAGCAGTACTTC. The full variable domain, rest sourced from reference TRBV7-9 and TRBJ2-7, is DTGVSQNPRHKITKRGQNVTFRCDPISEHNRLYWYRQTLGQGPEFLTYFQNEAQLEKSRLLSDRFSAERPKGSFSTLEIQRTEQGDSAMYLCASTGSGRSSYEQYFGPGTRLTVT.

This chain joins TRBV11-2 and TRBJ2-7; TRBD1 is a possible D gene (5 bases). The CDR3 sequence is 15 residues long. The V end was cut by 4 bases, the J end by 0 bases, with 13 bases between. Germline loops: CDR1 SGHAT, CDR2 FQNNGV. CDR3 in DNA: TGTGCCAGCAGCTATACAGCAGGGTTCTCCTACGAGCAGTACTTC. This gives the protein CASSYTAGFSYEQYF.

The V call is TRBV24-1, the J call TRBJ2-1; 10 bases match TRBD1. Trimming took 6 bases from V and 6 from J; bases not matched to a gene: 7. The germline V gene has CDR1 KGHDR and CDR2 SFDVKD. The length of the CDR3 is 15 residues. This CDR3 is CATSPGQGLGNEQFF. The CDR3 bases are TGTGCCACCAGTCCGGGACAGGGGTTGGGCAATGAGCAGTTCTTC.

The chain carries TRBV6-1 and TRBJ1-2, with D unclear. Germline CDR1 reads MNHNS; CDR2 reads SASEGT. V was clipped by 3 bases and J by 4 bases, with 18 bases between them. The CDR3 runs 16 residues. The CDR3 DNA reads as TGTGCCAGCAGTGACCCCTCGGGTCTGAATACCTATGGCTACACCTTC. Its protein product is CASSDPSGLNTYGYTF.

This chain joins TRBV9 and TRBJ2-3; no definite D call. This CDR3 is built from 14 residues. The V gene's germline CDR1 is SGDLS and CDR2 YYNGEE. Trimming took 0 bases from V and 2 from J, leaving 7 bases between them. CDR3 nucleotides: TGTGCCAGCAGCGTAGTTCCCTTCACAGATACGCAGTATTTT. Translation: CASSVVPFTDTQYF.

The chain combines TRBV7-9 with TRBJ2-7; possible D gene TRBD1, 5 bases. In germline, CDR1 is SEHNR, CDR2 FQNEAQ (reference sequence). The CDR3 is 13 residues long. Trimming shortened V by 5 bases and J by 5 bases, and 13 bases separated the two germline ends. The DNA for the CDR3 is TGTGCCAGCAGCCACGACAGCCTTGACGAGCAGTACTTC. The encoded protein is CASSHDSLDEQYF.

The chain uses TRBV7-3 and TRBJ2-3; 9 positions agree with TRBD2. Trimming at V came to 3 bases and at J to 6 bases, leaving 10 bases not matched to a gene. Germline loops: CDR1 SGHTA, CDR2 FQGTGA. CDR3 length: 16 residues. CDR3 region: CASSLIYSGGGDTQYF. As DNA, the CDR3 is TGTGCCAGCAGCTTGATCTATAGCGGGGGCGGGGATACGCAGTATTTT.

The chain has TRBV29-1 and TRBJ2-3; TRBD1 matches 9 bases. Losses at the gene ends were 4 bases for V and 0 bases for J; bases not matched to a gene: 2. CDR3 length: 14 residues. Germline CDR1 SQVTM, CDR2 ANQGSEA. The CDR3 coding sequence is TGCAGCGTTGGGGGACAGGGTAGCACAGATACGCAGTATTTT. This sequence encodes CSVGGQGSTDTQYF.

The V gene is TRBV5-1, the J gene TRBJ1-2; 7 positions match TRBD1. Trimming cost V 2 bases and J 3 bases; bases outside gene matches: 4. CDR1 is SGHRS, CDR2 YFSETQ, per germline. The CDR3 contains 14 residues. Here the CDR3 DNA reads TGCGCCAGCAGCTTCCCCGGACAGGACTATGGCTACACCTTC. Translating it yields CASSFPGQDYGYTF. Based on the CDR3 plus reference TRBV5-1 and TRBJ1-2, the full variable domain is KAGVTQTPRYLIKTRGQQVTLSCSPISGHRSVSWYQQTPGQGLQFLFEYFSETQRNKGNFPGRFSGRQFSNSRSEMNVSTLELGDSALYLCASSFPGQDYGYTFGSGTRLTVV.

V is TRBV6-5 and J is TRBJ2-5; D is ambiguous. V was trimmed by 4 bases and J by 1 base, leaving 7 bases between them. The CDR3 extends over 13 amino acids. Per the germline V gene, CDR1 is MNHEY and CDR2 is SVGAGI. The CDR3 DNA sequence: TGTGCCAGCAGTTCCAACAGCCAAGAGACCCAGTACTTC. Amino acids: CASSSNSQETQYF.

This chain links TRBV6-1 with TRBJ2-7; D is unclear. Per germline, CDR1 MNHNS and CDR2 SASEGT. V lost 1 base to trimming and J lost 3 bases, with 10 bases between them. The CDR3 sequence is 14 residues long. The CDR3 region has the DNA TGTGCCAGCAGTGAAGTTTTTACAATCTACGAGCAGTACTTC. Encoded protein: CASSEVFTIYEQYF.

The V and J genes are TRBV13 and TRBJ2-7; possible D gene TRBD1, 5 bases. The length of the CDR3 is 15 residues. Germline lookup yields CDR1 PRHDT and CDR2 FYEKMQ (reference sequence). Trimming stripped 0 bases from V and 12 bases from J, with 21 bases between. DNA for the CDR3: TGTGCCAGCAGCTTAGGCGATTGGGGCAGGGTAACGATGTACTTC. Amino acids: CASSLGDWGRVTMYF.

V usage is TRBV28 and J usage is TRBJ1-2, with a tentative D call TRBD1 (5 bases). V lost 3 bases to trimming and J lost 2 bases, with 7 bases between them. In germline, CDR1 is MDHEN, CDR2 SYDVKM. The CDR3 runs 13 residues. The CDR3 DNA reads as TGTGCCAGCAGTTTTAAGGGGAACTATGGCTACACCTTC. Translating gives CASSFKGNYGYTF.

This clone has only one observation. The J gene is TRBJ2-7, the V gene TRBV19; the D gene is possibly TRBD1 (6 bases). The germline V gene has CDR1 LNHDA and CDR2 SQIVND (reference sequence). The ends were cut back, 5 bases at V and 3 bases at J, with 14 bases in the middle. There are 14 residues in the CDR3. CDR3 in DNA: TGTGCCAGTAGTCCAAGAGGGGGAGTCTACGAGCAGTACTTC. It is translated as CASSPRGGVYEQYF.

CDR3 nucleotide sequence: TGTGCCAGCAGCCGGGGGGGACAGGTAGGAGGAGATACGCAGTATTTT. Its translation is CASSRGGQVGGDTQYF. The chain employs TRBV3-1 (or the pseudogene TRBV3-2) and TRBJ2-3; TRBD1 might be the D (8 bases). Per the germline V gene, CDR1 is LGHDT and CDR2 is YNNKEL (reference sequence). The CDR3 runs to 16 residues. Trimming took off 4 bases at V and 5 bases at J, with 19 bases between the two ends.

The chain employs TRBV6-5 and TRBJ1-1; TRBD1 matches at 10 bases. The J segment lost 10 bases and the V segment lost 6 bases, leaving 5 bases of the junction unmatched. This CDR3 is 12 amino acids long. From germline, CDR1 is MNHEY and CDR2 SVGAGI. The CDR3 bases are TGTGCCAGCAGACACCGGGACAGGGGAGCTTTCTTT. Encoded protein: CASRHRDRGAFF.

This rearrangement joins TRBV2 to TRBJ2-3, with a tentative D call TRBD2 (6 bases). Germline loops: CDR1 SNHLY, CDR2 FYNNEI. The CDR3 contains 11 residues. Between the trimmed V and J ends, which lost 9 bases and 6 bases, there was a span of 10 bases. CDR3 sequence: CASDLADTQYF. Here the CDR3 DNA reads TGTGCCAGTGACCTAGCGGATACGCAGTATTTT.

This chain joins TRBV6-4 and TRBJ1-1, with TRBD1 matching over 9 bases. J lost 3 bases, V lost 8 bases, and 4 bases had no gene match. CDR3 length: 13 amino acids. Germline lookup yields CDR1 MRHNA and CDR2 SNTAGT. In nucleotides, the CDR3 is TGTGCCAGCCGACAGGGGGATTACACTGAAGCTTTCTTT. Protein sequence: CASRQGDYTEAFF.